These 23 T cell receptor beta chains came from one sample sequenced in a study of blood T cell repertoires in COVID-19 (dated by TCRdb to 2018 to 2020). Library creation used the immunoSEQ multiplex PCR assay. As stored in TCRdb, this immuneACCESS dataset retains in-frame rearrangements with V and J assigned. A fraction of the clones does not appear; measured against another copy, unresolved V genes explain less than half of the discrepancy, and the remainder lacks a known reason. Here the sample has approximately 140,000 clones; roughly 87% occur a single time. Together, the top ten hold 4% of the sample. The specimen was PBMCs or T cells enriched from blood (not recorded which). The receptors were sampled from a woman aged 35 to 49 who had been exposed to COVID-19.

The count of this clone is one. The J gene is TRBJ2-7, the V gene TRBV27; tentatively, D is TRBD2 (6 bases). Per the germline V gene, CDR1 is MNHEY and CDR2 is SMNVEV (reference sequence). The CDR3 length is 15 residues. V was shortened by 5 bases and J by 4 bases, with 18 bases between the two germline ends. DNA for the CDR3: TGTGCCAGCAGTCCCAGGAGGGCGCTACCTTACGAGCAGTACTTC. Its protein product is CASSPRRALPYEQYF.

This chain joins TRBV20-1 and TRBJ2-7; 8 bases align to TRBD1. Germline V gene lookup returns CDR1 DFQATT and CDR2 SNEGSKA (reference sequence). The CDR3 length is 15 residues. The J segment lost 9 bases and the V segment lost 3 bases, leaving 16 bases of the junction unmatched. The CDR3 here is CSASTRGQAKIAQYF. CDR3 DNA: TGCAGTGCTAGTACCCGGGGACAGGCGAAGATAGCGCAGTACTTC.

This chain joins TRBV10-2 and TRBJ2-1; 8 nucleotides align to TRBD2. Germline V gene data show CDR1 as WSHSY and CDR2 as SAAADI. This CDR3 spans 17 amino acids. V gave up 2 bases and J gave up 3 bases; unmatched junction bases: 9. The CDR3 here is CASSEEILAVDYNEQFF. As DNA, the CDR3 is TGCGCCAGCAGTGAGGAAATACTAGCGGTAGACTACAATGAGCAGTTCTTC.

This rearrangement joins TRBV19 to TRBJ1-1; 7 nucleotides align to TRBD1. The germline gives CDR1 LNHDA, CDR2 SQIVND (reference sequence). V was clipped by 3 bases and J by 6 bases; unmatched bases: 13. The length of the CDR3 is 16 residues. CDR3 region: CASSMRERGTAPEAFF. The DNA for the CDR3 is TGTGCCAGTAGTATGAGGGAGCGTGGGACAGCCCCTGAAGCTTTCTTT.

The chain has TRBV29-1 and TRBJ2-7; 7 nucleotides match TRBD2. Germline V CDR1 and CDR2: SQVTM, ANQGSEA. J gave up 6 bases and V 4 bases, and 12 bases lay outside the gene matches. The CDR3 length is 14 residues. The CDR3 bases are TGCAGCGTTGCCTTGGCGGGAGTCGGTTCCGAGCAGTACTTC. The encoded protein is CSVALAGVGSEQYF.

V usage is TRBV9 and J usage is TRBJ2-5; 8 positions match TRBD2. The CDR3 contains 16 residues. From germline, CDR1 is SGDLS and CDR2 YYNGEE. Trimming took 4 bases from V and 5 from J; bases not matched to a gene: 13. The CDR3 here is CASSPRGGPDVETQYF. The CDR3 DNA reads TGTGCCAGCAGCCCCCGGGGGGGGCCGGATGTGGAGACCCAGTACTTC. Complete variable domain (other parts from reference TRBV9 and TRBJ2-5): DSGVTQTPKHLITATGQRVTLRCSPRSGDLSVYWYQQSLDQGLQFLIQYYNGEERAKGNILERFSAQQFPDLHSELNLSSLELGDSALYFCASSPRGGPDVETQYFGPGTRLLVL.

The chain combines TRBV18 with TRBJ2-7; 11 nucleotides line up with TRBD2. This CDR3 is 16 amino acids long. J was trimmed by 0 bases and V by 2 bases; bases with no gene match: 3. Per germline, CDR1 KGHSH and CDR2 LQKENI. CDR3 sequence: CASSPSSGGDSYEQYF. The CDR3 DNA reads TGTGCCAGCTCACCAAGTAGCGGGGGGGACTCCTACGAGCAGTACTTC.

The V call is TRBV12-5, the J call TRBJ2-1; TRBD1 aligns across 11 bases. The V gene's germline CDR1 is LGHNT and CDR2 FRNRAP. After removal of 1 base from V and 6 bases from J, the junction contained 5 bases not matched to a gene. The CDR3 runs to 16 residues. The DNA of the CDR3 is TGTGCTAGTGGTTTGGAAGCCGGGACAGGGGGCAATGAGCAGTTCTTC. It is translated as CASGLEAGTGGNEQFF.

The chain couples TRBV28 to TRBJ1-2, with D possibly matching TRBD1 (5 bases). The CDR3 consists of 14 residues. V lost 7 bases to trimming and J lost 2 bases, with 14 bases between them. Germline V gives CDR1 MDHEN, CDR2 SYDVKM. The chain's CDR3 is CASTKGVLNYGYTF. Here the CDR3 DNA reads TGTGCCAGCACCAAAGGGGTCCTCAACTATGGCTACACCTTC.

V usage is TRBV27 and J usage is TRBJ1-4; 8 nucleotides align to TRBD1. V lost 5 bases and J lost 3; bases outside the gene matches: 11. Germline V CDR1 and CDR2: MNHEY, SMNVEV (reference sequence). This CDR3 has 17 amino acids. This chain's CDR3 is CASSPTGGGRANEKLFF. CDR3 sequence (DNA): TGTGCCAGCAGTCCCACAGGGGGGGGAAGAGCTAATGAAAAACTGTTTTTT.

The chain combines TRBV27 with TRBJ1-1; possibly TRBD1 for D (5 bases). Germline lookup yields CDR1 MNHEY and CDR2 SMNVEV (reference sequence). V was clipped by 4 bases and J by 2 bases, with 8 bases between them. CDR3 size: 13 residues. CDR3 coding DNA: TGTGCCAGCAGTTACAGGAGTAACACTGAAGCTTTCTTT. This sequence encodes CASSYRSNTEAFF.

This sequence joins TRBV7-8 and TRBJ2-7, with D possibly being TRBD2 (6 bases). Between the trimmed V and J ends, which lost 4 bases and 7 bases, there was a span of 14 bases. CDR3 length equals 13 residues. The germline gives CDR1 SGHVS, CDR2 FQNEAQ. CDR3 loop: CASSSGLPVEQYF. CDR3 in DNA: TGTGCCAGCAGCTCGGGACTGCCTGTGGAGCAGTACTTC.

The CDR3 region is CASSLQGQGLANSPLHF. The CDR3 region has the DNA TGTGCCAGTAGTCTCCAAGGACAGGGCCTCGCTAATTCACCCCTCCACTTT. The chain recombines TRBV19 with TRBJ1-6; 8 positions match TRBD1. CDR3 length: 17 amino acids. Trimming removed 5 bases from V and 6 bases from J; junction bases left unmatched: 12. Germline CDR1 reads LNHDA; CDR2 reads SQIVND (reference sequence).

This clone was recorded a few times. The V call is TRBV29-1, the J call TRBJ2-2; 10 bases are a match to TRBD2. Germline V gene data show CDR1 as SQVTM and CDR2 as ANQGSEA. Trimming cost V 7 bases and J 8 bases; bases outside gene matches: 10. CDR3 size: 14 residues. DNA for the CDR3: TGCAGCGCCGCTGGGACTAGCGATCTGGGGGAGCTGTTTTTT. Its protein product is CSAAGTSDLGELFF.

CDR3 sequence reads: CASSPREGGVNTEAFF. CDR3 sequence (DNA): TGTGCCAGCTCACCCCGGGAGGGAGGAGTGAACACTGAAGCTTTCTTT. J is TRBJ1-1 and V is TRBV18; D gene uncertain. CDR1 and CDR2 from the germline V gene are KGHSH and LQKENI. Deletions cut 3 bases from V and 0 bases from J, with 14 bases between. This CDR3 contains 16 residues.

V usage is TRBV28 and J usage is TRBJ2-2; 11 bases are shared with TRBD2. Germline lookup yields CDR1 MDHEN and CDR2 SYDVKM. Trimming took 8 bases from V and 3 from J; bases not matched to a gene: 8. This CDR3 comprises 16 residues. The CDR3 region is CASRLLGLADTGELFF. The CDR3 nucleotides read TGTGCCAGCCGCCTCTTGGGACTAGCGGACACCGGGGAGCTGTTTTTT.

The chain uses TRBV11-2 and TRBJ2-1, with D perhaps TRBD2 (5 bases). Per germline, CDR1 SGHAT and CDR2 FQNNGV. The CDR3 covers 16 residues. V lost 1 base and J 3 bases, leaving 13 bases between the germline ends. As DNA, the CDR3 is TGTGCCAGCAGCTTAGGGAGGCGGACGGACTACAATGAGCAGTTCTTC. Amino acid sequence: CASSLGRRTDYNEQFF. The complete variable domain, with remaining parts taken from reference TRBV11-2 and TRBJ2-1, reads EAGVAQSPRYKIIEKRQSVAFWCNPISGHATLYWYQQILGQGPKLLIQFQNNGVVDDSQLPKDRFSAERLKGVDSTLKIQPAKLEDSAVYLCASSLGRRTDYNEQFFGPGTRLTVL.

CDR3 sequence: CASRAPGANYEQYF. The CDR3 DNA sequence: TGTGCCAGCAGGGCCCCAGGGGCGAACTACGAGCAGTACTTC. The chain joins TRBV2 to TRBJ2-7, with a tentative D call TRBD1 (6 bases). Trimming pared 6 bases from V and 3 bases from J, leaving 15 bases between. The CDR3 totals 14 residues. Germline V gives CDR1 SNHLY, CDR2 FYNNEI.

The chain recombines TRBV27 with TRBJ2-5, with a tentative D call TRBD1 (6 bases). Per the germline V gene, CDR1 is MNHEY and CDR2 is SMNVEV (reference sequence). With 3 bases removed from V and 5 bases from J, the gap between germline ends came to 16 bases. The CDR3 consists of 15 residues. The CDR3 region has the DNA TGTGCCAGCAGTTTTAGGGGACACCCTGGGGAGACCCAGTACTTC. The encoded protein is CASSFRGHPGETQYF.

The chain combines TRBV4-3 with TRBJ1-2, with 7 nucleotides matching TRBD1. Germline V gene data show CDR1 as LGHNA and CDR2 as YSLEER. V was clipped by 0 bases and J by 5 bases; unmatched bases: 9. CDR3 length: 16 residues. Here the CDR3 reads CASSQETLGTVYGYTF. The CDR3 DNA reads TGCGCCAGCAGCCAAGAGACCCTCGGGACAGTGTATGGCTACACCTTC.

This chain uses TRBV9 with TRBJ2-2; TRBD2 matches at 7 bases. Germline lookup yields CDR1 SGDLS and CDR2 YYNGEE. This CDR3 has 17 amino acids. The V and J ends lost 0 bases and 3 bases, in that order; junction bases with no gene match: 8. The CDR3 here is CASSVATQRGYTGELFF. The DNA of the CDR3 is TGTGCCAGCAGCGTAGCTACTCAGCGGGGTTACACCGGGGAGCTGTTTTTT.

V usage is TRBV12-3 or TRBV12-4 and J usage is TRBJ2-5; tentative D call: TRBD2 (6 bases). The CDR3 runs 13 residues. Trimming took 6 bases from V and 2 from J, leaving 10 bases between them. Written as DNA, the CDR3 is TGTGCCAGCAGGCGGGGCAGACAAGAGACCCAGTACTTC. It is translated as CASRRGRQETQYF.

The rearrangement uses TRBV7-8 and TRBJ1-6, with TRBD1 identical over 7 bases. The CDR3 spans 14 residues. V lost 3 bases and J lost 10; bases outside the gene matches: 6. Germline V CDR1 and CDR2: SGHVS, FQNEAQ. The CDR3 nucleotides are TGTGCCAGCAGCTTTGGGGCAGGGGGGTCACCCCTCCACTTT. Translated, it gives CASSFGAGGSPLHF.